This T cell receptor (beta chain) is from a study of naive and memory T cell subsets. Study-wide points: A few larger clonotypes appeared in naive repertoires, especially CD8, possibly memory cells re-expressing CD45RA.

This clonotype was counted between two and nine times. The antigen is unknown. The CDR3 runs to 13 residues. Germline V gene lookup returns CDR1 SEHNR and CDR2 FQNEAQ (reference sequence). V dropped 2 bases and J dropped 3; count of bases not matched to a gene: 1. An equimolar mix of two oligonucleotides served as the beta constant-region primer for TRBC1 and TRBC2. From the UMI-ligation and nested PCR reads, TCRdb called clonotypes with MiXCR, one entry per CDR3 protein. The sample shows some 150,000 distinct CDR3 sequences, more than 15% of them seen only once. CMV status came from CD4+ T cell IFNgamma after overnight CMV lysate stimulation of fresh PBMCs.

The chain uses TRBV7-9 and TRBJ2-7; 7 bases map to TRBD1. The clonotype originates from a human donor in good health. Sequencing was done on a sample of naive CD4+ T cells from blood. CDR3 sequence: CASSLRQGYEQYF. DNA of the CDR3: TGTGCCAGCAGCTTACGACAGGGCTACGAGCAGTACTTC.